The rows below give T cell receptor beta chains drawn from one sample of a study of blood T cell repertoires in COVID-19. Using immunoSEQ multiplex PCR, the repertoire was profiled, and TCRdb retains in-frame clones only, with some absent. The repertoire includes around 230,000 clones, just over 85% of them detected once, and roughly 3.4% sits in the top ten. Sequences were obtained from PBMCs or T cells enriched from blood (not recorded which). The receptors derive from a woman aged 40 to 50 with acute COVID-19. The CDR3 runs from the conserved cysteine through the conserved F or W. The order of the fields is D gene, CDR3 length, J gene, clone size, V gene, CDR3 DNA, CDR3 protein. A D gene is named only where the DNA matches it firmly. Clone sizes are given selectively: once, few, many, or a class where the clone is expanded.

d_gene: TRBD2
len: 19
j_gene: TRBJ2-5
abundance: -
v_gene: TRBV5-1
CDR3nt: TGCGCCAGCAGCTTGTTTGCGGGGGGCCGCCGGAATCTTGTGGAGACCCAGTACTTC
CDR3aa: CASSLFAGGRRNLVETQYF

d_gene: TRBD1
len: 15
j_gene: TRBJ1-1
abundance: -
v_gene: TRBV24-1
CDR3nt: TGTGCCACCAGTGATCCTGACAGGGGAGTCACTGAAGCTTTCTTT
CDR3aa: CATSDPDRGVTEAFF

d_gene: TRBD1
len: 13
j_gene: TRBJ2-7
abundance: -
v_gene: TRBV5-1
CDR3nt: TGCGCCAGCAGAGGGGACAGGGGTTTTGAGCAGTACTTC
CDR3aa: CASRGDRGFEQYF

d_gene: TRBD1
len: 14
j_gene: TRBJ2-3
abundance: many
v_gene: TRBV7-9
CDR3nt: TGTGCCAGCAGCTTGACAGGGGGCGCAGATACGCAGTATTTT
CDR3aa: CASSLTGGADTQYF

d_gene: TRBD1
len: 13
j_gene: TRBJ1-1
abundance: few
v_gene: TRBV30
CDR3nt: TGTGCCTGGTCGGGACAGGGGGCCACTGAAGCTTTCTTT
CDR3aa: CAWSGQGATEAFF

d_gene: TRBD1
len: 13
j_gene: TRBJ1-1
abundance: -
v_gene: TRBV10-3
CDR3nt: TGTGCCATCAGTCGGGACAGGGCCACTGAAGCTTTCTTT
CDR3aa: CAISRDRATEAFF

d_gene: TRBD1
len: 14
j_gene: TRBJ1-2
abundance: -
v_gene: TRBV19
CDR3nt: TGTGCCAGTAGTGGACAGGGGGCCAACTATGGCTACACCTTC
CDR3aa: CASSGQGANYGYTF

d_gene: -
len: 11
j_gene: TRBJ1-2
abundance: once
v_gene: TRBV19
CDR3nt: TGTGCCAGCTTCCGGGGCTATGGCTACACCTTC
CDR3aa: CASFRGYGYTF

d_gene: -
len: 18
j_gene: TRBJ1-5
abundance: -
v_gene: TRBV3-1/TRBV3-2
CDR3nt: TGTGCCAGCAGCCAAGGAGACAGCGACCGCTCTAGCAATCAGCCCCAGCATTTT
CDR3aa: CASSQGDSDRSSNQPQHF

d_gene: TRBD1
len: 17
j_gene: TRBJ2-2
abundance: -
v_gene: TRBV27
CDR3nt: TGTGCCAGCAGAATTAAAGGTTGGGGACAGGGCACCGGGGAGCTGTTTTTT
CDR3aa: CASRIKGWGQGTGELFF

d_gene: -
len: 14
j_gene: TRBJ2-1
abundance: -
v_gene: TRBV10-3
CDR3nt: TGTGCCATCAGTGACGACAGGAGATACAATGAGCAGTTCTTC
CDR3aa: CAISDDRRYNEQFF

d_gene: TRBD1
len: 14
j_gene: TRBJ1-6
abundance: -
v_gene: TRBV10-3
CDR3nt: TGTGCCATCAGCAGGACAGGGGACAATTCACCCCTCCACTTT
CDR3aa: CAISRTGDNSPLHF

d_gene: TRBD2
len: 16
j_gene: TRBJ2-2
abundance: -
v_gene: TRBV11-3
CDR3nt: TGTGCCAGCAGCCCTCTAGCGGGGGGAAACACCGGGGAGCTGTTTTTT
CDR3aa: CASSPLAGGNTGELFF

d_gene: TRBD2
len: 14
j_gene: TRBJ2-7
abundance: -
v_gene: TRBV9
CDR3nt: TGTGCCAGCAGCGTGGGGGACTACTCCTACGAGCAGTACTTC
CDR3aa: CASSVGDYSYEQYF

d_gene: TRBD1
len: 14
j_gene: TRBJ1-2
abundance: -
v_gene: TRBV29-1
CDR3nt: TGCAGCGTGATGTCCGGGACAGGGAATTCTGGCTACACCTTC
CDR3aa: CSVMSGTGNSGYTF

d_gene: -
len: 16
j_gene: TRBJ1-2
abundance: -
v_gene: TRBV25-1
CDR3nt: TGTGCCAGCAGCCTGACACGGGTACAGGGCCTCTATGGCTACACCTTC
CDR3aa: CASSLTRVQGLYGYTF

d_gene: -
len: 16
j_gene: TRBJ2-3
abundance: -
v_gene: TRBV7-9
CDR3nt: TGTGCCAGCAGCCCGAGAAACAGATTGACCACAGATACGCAGTATTTT
CDR3aa: CASSPRNRLTTDTQYF

d_gene: TRBD1
len: 17
j_gene: TRBJ1-4
abundance: -
v_gene: TRBV7-2
CDR3nt: TGTGCCAGCAGCCTGATCTCAACAGGGGCAACTAATGAAAAACTGTTTTTT
CDR3aa: CASSLISTGATNEKLFF

d_gene: -
len: 15
j_gene: TRBJ1-4
abundance: -
v_gene: TRBV6-5
CDR3nt: TGTGCCAGCAGTTACTCAGGGAGTTCTAATGAAAAACTGTTTTTT
CDR3aa: CASSYSGSSNEKLFF

d_gene: TRBD2
len: 13
j_gene: TRBJ2-5
abundance: -
v_gene: TRBV29-1
CDR3nt: TGCAGCGTTGTAGCGGGGTTTCAGGAGACCCAGTACTTC
CDR3aa: CSVVAGFQETQYF

d_gene: TRBD1
len: 12
j_gene: TRBJ1-5
abundance: -
v_gene: TRBV6-5
CDR3nt: TGTGCCAGCGGGACAGCTAATCAGCCCCAGCATTTT
CDR3aa: CASGTANQPQHF

d_gene: -
len: 14
j_gene: TRBJ2-7
abundance: -
v_gene: TRBV7-9
CDR3nt: TGTGCCAGCAGCCTTTCCGGGGTCTCCTACGAGCAGTACTTC
CDR3aa: CASSLSGVSYEQYF

d_gene: TRBD2
len: 18
j_gene: TRBJ2-3
abundance: -
v_gene: TRBV7-3
CDR3nt: TGTGCCAGCAGCTTAATAGGGACTAGCGGGGGGGCCGCGGATACGCAGTATTTT
CDR3aa: CASSLIGTSGGAADTQYF

d_gene: -
len: 14
j_gene: TRBJ1-1
abundance: once
v_gene: TRBV6-6
CDR3nt: TGTGCCAGCAGGGCGGGATCAACGAGCACTGAAGCTTTCTTT
CDR3aa: CASRAGSTSTEAFF

d_gene: -
len: 14
j_gene: TRBJ1-1
abundance: -
v_gene: TRBV15
CDR3nt: TGTGCCACCAGCAGAGATTGGGTGGGGGGTGAAGCTTTCTTT
CDR3aa: CATSRDWVGGEAFF

d_gene: TRBD1
len: 15
j_gene: TRBJ1-6
abundance: -
v_gene: TRBV7-9
CDR3nt: TGTGCCAGCAGCTTAACCGGGACAGATAATTCACCCCTCCACTTT
CDR3aa: CASSLTGTDNSPLHF

d_gene: -
len: 13
j_gene: TRBJ2-5
abundance: -
v_gene: TRBV5-6
CDR3nt: TGTGCCAGCAGCTTCGGCAGGGAAGAGACCCAGTACTTC
CDR3aa: CASSFGREETQYF

d_gene: -
len: 11
j_gene: TRBJ1-1
abundance: -
v_gene: TRBV20-1
CDR3nt: TGCAGTGCTAGAGAGCGGAGAAGAGCTTTCTTT
CDR3aa: CSARERRRAFF

d_gene: TRBD1
len: 15
j_gene: TRBJ1-1
abundance: -
v_gene: TRBV3-1/TRBV3-2
CDR3nt: TGTGCCAGCAGGTCTGTAGACAGGGAGCGGACTGAAGCTTTCTTT
CDR3aa: CASRSVDRERTEAFF

d_gene: TRBD1
len: 19
j_gene: TRBJ1-6
abundance: once
v_gene: TRBV27
CDR3nt: TGTGCCAGCAGTTTATCGTTTATCCCAGGGGGCGCCTCTAATTCACCCCTCCACTTT
CDR3aa: CASSLSFIPGGASNSPLHF

d_gene: TRBD2
len: 18
j_gene: TRBJ2-1
abundance: -
v_gene: TRBV30
CDR3nt: TGTGCCTGGAGTGGGGGACTAGATTTTGGGGGGACCTACAATGAGCAGTTCTTC
CDR3aa: CAWSGGLDFGGTYNEQFF

d_gene: TRBD1
len: 14
j_gene: TRBJ1-5
abundance: once
v_gene: TRBV10-3
CDR3nt: TGTGCCATCAGGGGAACAGGGGACAATCAGCCCCAGCATTTT
CDR3aa: CAIRGTGDNQPQHF

d_gene: TRBD1
len: 15
j_gene: TRBJ1-2
abundance: -
v_gene: TRBV19
CDR3nt: TGTGCCAGTAGCGGGAACAGGGGGCCAAACTATGGCTACACCTTC
CDR3aa: CASSGNRGPNYGYTF

d_gene: -
len: 13
j_gene: TRBJ1-2
abundance: -
v_gene: TRBV5-1
CDR3nt: TGCGCCAGCAGCTTGGAAACTATTGTCGGCTACACCTTC
CDR3aa: CASSLETIVGYTF

d_gene: -
len: 13
j_gene: TRBJ1-2
abundance: -
v_gene: TRBV10-3
CDR3nt: TGTGCCATCAGTCCGGACAGCAACTATGGCTACACCTTC
CDR3aa: CAISPDSNYGYTF

d_gene: -
len: 15
j_gene: TRBJ1-3
abundance: -
v_gene: TRBV4-3
CDR3nt: TGCGCCAGCAGCCAAAGCAGGGGTTACGGAAACACCATATATTTT
CDR3aa: CASSQSRGYGNTIYF

d_gene: -
len: 16
j_gene: TRBJ1-2
abundance: -
v_gene: TRBV9
CDR3nt: TGTGCCAGCAGCGTAGCTGGGCAGAGCTCTAACTATGGCTACACCTTC
CDR3aa: CASSVAGQSSNYGYTF

d_gene: -
len: 13
j_gene: TRBJ1-2
abundance: few
v_gene: TRBV5-5
CDR3nt: TGTGCCAGCAGCTTGGCGGGGGGGAACGGCTACACCTTC
CDR3aa: CASSLAGGNGYTF

d_gene: -
len: 13
j_gene: TRBJ2-7
abundance: -
v_gene: TRBV19
CDR3nt: TGTGCCAGTAGTATACGGGGATCGGACGAGCAGTACTTC
CDR3aa: CASSIRGSDEQYF

d_gene: -
len: 16
j_gene: TRBJ2-3
abundance: once
v_gene: TRBV18
CDR3nt: TGTGCCAGCTCCCCCCGTACCGGGGGACTTACAGATACGCAGTATTTT
CDR3aa: CASSPRTGGLTDTQYF

d_gene: -
len: 14
j_gene: TRBJ2-3
abundance: -
v_gene: TRBV5-8
CDR3nt: TGTGCCAGCAGCTTGGGGGTAGGGGCAGATACGCAGTATTTT
CDR3aa: CASSLGVGADTQYF

d_gene: TRBD1
len: 15
j_gene: TRBJ1-4
abundance: few
v_gene: TRBV5-1
CDR3nt: TGCGCCAGCAGCTGGACAGGGTCAACTAATGAAAAACTGTTTTTT
CDR3aa: CASSWTGSTNEKLFF

d_gene: -
len: 15
j_gene: TRBJ1-1
abundance: -
v_gene: TRBV14
CDR3nt: TGTGCCAGCAGCCAAGTCCGAGTCAGGCTCACTGAAGCTTTCTTT
CDR3aa: CASSQVRVRLTEAFF

d_gene: -
len: 13
j_gene: TRBJ2-7
abundance: -
v_gene: TRBV29-1
CDR3nt: TGCAGCGCTTCAACAGGGATGATATACGAGCAGTACTTC
CDR3aa: CSASTGMIYEQYF

d_gene: -
len: 13
j_gene: TRBJ1-1
abundance: -
v_gene: TRBV2
CDR3nt: TGTGCCAGCAGTGTCCGTACGGGCACTGAAGCTTTCTTT
CDR3aa: CASSVRTGTEAFF

d_gene: -
len: 11
j_gene: TRBJ1-1
abundance: -
v_gene: TRBV2
CDR3nt: TGTGCCACTGCGGGGAACACTGAAGCTTTCTTT
CDR3aa: CATAGNTEAFF

d_gene: -
len: 15
j_gene: TRBJ1-1
abundance: -
v_gene: TRBV14
CDR3nt: TGTGCCAGCAGCCAGGTTCAGGCGCTGAACACTGAAGCTTTCTTT
CDR3aa: CASSQVQALNTEAFF

d_gene: TRBD1
len: 13
j_gene: TRBJ1-2
abundance: -
v_gene: TRBV30
CDR3nt: TGTGCCTGGAGTGCCGGGACAGCCTATGGCTACACCTTC
CDR3aa: CAWSAGTAYGYTF

d_gene: -
len: 14
j_gene: TRBJ1-1
abundance: -
v_gene: TRBV28
CDR3nt: TGTGCCAGCAGCCCGGGAGGGAGGTACACTGAAGCTTTCTTT
CDR3aa: CASSPGGRYTEAFF

d_gene: TRBD1
len: 17
j_gene: TRBJ1-6
abundance: once
v_gene: TRBV7-9
CDR3nt: TGTGCCAGCAGCTTGGGCGACAGGGGCACGAGTAATTCACCCCTCCACTTT
CDR3aa: CASSLGDRGTSNSPLHF

d_gene: TRBD1
len: 17
j_gene: TRBJ2-7
abundance: few
v_gene: TRBV27
CDR3nt: TGTGCCAGCAGTTTATCGGCCACGGGACAGGGGCTCTACGAGCAGTACTTC
CDR3aa: CASSLSATGQGLYEQYF

d_gene: TRBD1
len: 15
j_gene: TRBJ1-2
abundance: few
v_gene: TRBV2
CDR3nt: TGTGCCAGCAGTGAGTCGGGACAGGGGACCTATGGCTACACCTTC
CDR3aa: CASSESGQGTYGYTF